The subject of this entry is one TCR beta chain. Its antigen remains unknown. Per germline, CDR1 WNHNN and CDR2 SYGVQD (reference sequence). V was clipped by 4 bases and J by 4 bases; unmatched bases: 7. The CDR3 is made up of 15 amino acids. The data are from a study of OX40 agonist ivuxolimab in advanced cancers. Study-level findings and limits: CD8+ T cells averaged more expanded clones than CD4+.

Using immunoSEQ multiplex PCR, the repertoire was profiled, and TCRdb retains in-frame clones only, with some absent. The sample holds 55,000 to 65,000 clones, around 90% seen once. The sample was CD4+ or CD8+ T cells sorted from blood, taken in a trial of the OX40 agonist ivuxolimab. This chain joins TRBV10-1 and TRBJ1-1, with 9 bases that match TRBD1. The TCR originated in an adult with an advanced solid tumor such as melanoma, head and neck, liver or kidney cancer. The CDR3 region is CASSGGQGMGTEAFF. The DNA for the CDR3 is TGCGCCAGCAGTGGGGGACAGGGAATGGGCACTGAAGCTTTCTTT.